The 21 T cell receptor beta chains below were found in one sample sequenced in a study of blood T cells in healthy people across ages. A sample-barcoded 5' primer and a J-beta primer mix were used in a second PCR of roughly 7 to 11 cycles. A single record per CDR3 protein comes from TCRdb applying MiXCR to the 5' RACE reads. Of approximately 800,000 distinct CDR3 sequences listed, 35% to 60% are singletons. Source material: blood. The source is an elderly man in good health.

Written as DNA, the CDR3 is TGTGCCAGCACTCTAAACCCGGGAACCGAAGAGACCCAGTACTTC. Its protein is CASTLNPGTEETQYF. V gene TRBV7-2 combines with J gene TRBJ2-5, with D perhaps matching TRBD2 (5 bases). Germline CDR1 and CDR2: SGHTA and FQGNSA. The CDR3 extends over 15 amino acids. V lost 7 bases and J lost 3, with 18 bases in between.

A remark on this clonotype: A read error may account for a junction end that differs from germline. This chain joins TRBV12-3 or TRBV12-4 and TRBJ2-3; TRBD2 agrees at 12 bases. The CDR3 totals 18 residues. The CDR3 nucleotides are TGTGCCAGCAGTTCCCCTTATCTAGCGGGAGGGTACACAGAGACGCAGTATTTT. Its protein is CASSSPYLAGGYTETQYF.

The chain carries TRBV2 and TRBJ2-5; D is possibly TRBD2 (5 bases). The assigned J gene may be wrong: the sequence end matches TRBJ2-7 better. Germline lookup yields CDR1 SNHLY and CDR2 FYNNEI. The length of the CDR3 is 13 residues. The CDR3 bases are TGTGCCAGCAGTGAGGTCGGAGGAAACGAGCAGTACTTC. Its protein product is CASSEVGGNEQYF.

The rearrangement links TRBV6-2 or TRBV6-3 to TRBJ2-5, with D uncertain. The germline CDR1 and CDR2 sequences are MNHEY and SVGEGT. CDR3 length: 12 amino acids. V was shortened by 8 bases and J by 2 bases, with 9 bases between the two germline ends. The CDR3 DNA is TGTGCCAGCTCTGGCCTGCAAGAGACCCAGTACTTC. This encodes CASSGLQETQYF.

This chain connects TRBV6-5 to TRBJ1-5, with a possible D match to TRBD1 (5 bases). The CDR3 has 18 residues. Germline V gives CDR1 MNHEY, CDR2 SVGAGI. V gave up 0 bases and J gave up 5 bases, with 20 bases separating them. In nucleotides, the CDR3 is TGTGCCAGCAGTTACTCGTCCCCGAGACAGTCGGCAGATCAGCCCCAGCATTTT. It is translated as CASSYSSPRQSADQPQHF.

This clonotype was recorded a few times. The chain uses TRBV7-8 and TRBJ2-2; 8 bases map to TRBD2. V shed 6 bases and J 6 bases; nucleotides not matched to a gene: 9. Germline V gives CDR1 SGHVS, CDR2 FQNEAQ. The CDR3 spans 15 residues. The CDR3 here is CASSSSGSNAGELFF. CDR3 DNA sequence: TGTGCCAGCAGTTCAAGCGGGAGTAATGCCGGGGAGCTGTTTTTT.

This chain connects TRBV29-1 to TRBJ2-1, with D possibly being TRBD2 (5 bases). Trimming stripped 7 bases from V and 5 bases from J, with 15 bases between. Germline V lookup: CDR1 SQVTM, CDR2 ANQGSEA. The CDR3 contains 13 residues. In DNA, the CDR3 is TGCAGCGGAAGAATTCTAGCAGACAATGAGCAGTTCTTC. Translated: CSGRILADNEQFF.

This clonotype has at least ten counts. The chain recombines TRBV12-3 or TRBV12-4 with TRBJ2-7, with 10 positions matching TRBD2. The CDR3 consists of 15 residues. The ends lost 2 bases at V and 7 bases at J; junction bases unmatched: 8. The CDR3 protein is CASSLSSGSNNEQYF. DNA for the CDR3: TGTGCCAGCAGTTTATCTAGCGGGAGTAATAATGAGCAGTACTTC.

The genes are TRBV7-2 and TRBJ2-1, with unresolved D. The length of the CDR3 is 15 residues. Germline V CDR1 and CDR2: SGHTA, FQGNSA. Trimming left V 3 bases short and J 2 bases short, with 11 bases between. The CDR3 nucleotides are TGTGCCAGCAGCTTCACGGGCGGAGCCTACAATGAGCAGTTCTTC. Translation: CASSFTGGAYNEQFF.

On this clonotype: Relative to the germline gene, one junction end is altered; a read error may explain this. J is TRBJ2-3 and V is TRBV4-3; D not certain. CDR1 LGHNA and CDR2 YSLEER come from the germline V gene. The CDR3 spans 15 residues. The CDR3 sequence: CVSSHGQPSTDTQYF. CDR3 sequence (DNA): TGCGTCAGCAGCCATGGGCAGCCAAGCACAGATACACAGTATTTT.

V and J are TRBV7-2 and TRBJ2-7, with D perhaps being TRBD1 or TRBD2 (7 bases each). The J call may be incorrect, as the DNA end agrees better with TRBJ2-5. The CDR3 is 14 amino acids. Per germline, CDR1 SGHTA and CDR2 FQGNSA. The CDR3 reads CASSPTGEGRTQYF. CDR3 nucleotides: TGTGCCAGCAGCCCCACAGGGGAGGGGCGGACCCAGTACTTC.

The chain has TRBV11-2 and TRBJ2-3; the match to TRBD1 covers 10 bases. V lost 0 bases, J lost 10 bases, and 16 bases stayed unmatched. Germline V lookup: CDR1 SGHAT, CDR2 FQNNGV. This CDR3 spans 18 amino acids. The CDR3 nucleotides are TGTGCCAGCAGCTTAGAACGGACACGGACAGGGGGTGTCAGGTCGCAGTATTTT. It specifies CASSLERTRTGGVRSQYF.

This sequence joins TRBV20-1 and TRBJ2-7, with D unclear. Matching the DNA end better, TRBJ2-5 makes the J call doubtful. Per germline, CDR1 DFQATT and CDR2 SNEGSKA (reference sequence). The CDR3 runs to 11 residues. CDR3 region: CSARLDKTQYF. The CDR3 coding sequence is TGCAGTGCTAGACTCGATAAGACCCAGTACTTC.

On this clonotype itself: One end of the junction varies from germline; a read error may be responsible. The gene calls are TRBV29-1 and TRBJ2-1; D may be TRBD2 (5 bases). The germline V gene has CDR1 SQVTM and CDR2 ANQGSEA. This CDR3 has 13 amino acids. In nucleotides, the CDR3 is TGCGGCGTTGGGGAGAGTCCCTACAATGAGCAGTTCTTC. This gives the protein CGVGESPYNEQFF.

For the CDR3, the DNA is TGCGCCAGCAGCCAAGTCGATTCGGACACGTCCCAAAACATTCAGTACTTC. Its translation is CASSQVDSDTSQNIQYF. The chain is built from TRBV4-3 and TRBJ2-4; the D gene is possibly TRBD1 (5 bases). The CDR3 runs to 17 residues. Trimming took 1 base from V and 5 from J, leaving 18 bases between them. The germline V gene has CDR1 LGHNA and CDR2 YSLEER.

This clonotype was found a few times. This may stem from a read error, because a much larger clone lies one nucleotide away. This chain uses TRBV30 with TRBJ2-7, with D possibly being TRBD2 (5 bases). CDR1 and CDR2 from the germline V gene are GTSNPN and SVGIG (reference sequence). CDR3 length: 12 amino acids. The CDR3 sequence: CAGSPVKNEQYF. CDR3 bases: TGTGCCGGGAGCCCGGTAAAGAACGAGCAGTACTTC.

This sequence joins TRBV5-1 and TRBJ2-5; 9 nucleotides line up with TRBD2. The V gene end was trimmed by 4 bases and the J gene end by 4 bases; junction bases not matched to a gene: 5. Germline-derived CDR1 and CDR2 are SGHRS and YFSETQ. CDR3 size: 14 residues. CDR3 sequence reads: CASSRKAGGETQYF. The CDR3, as DNA: TGCGCCAGCAGCCGTAAAGCGGGAGGAGAGACCCAGTACTTC.

The chain uses TRBV10-1 and TRBJ2-1, with 10 bases lining up with TRBD2. V dropped 4 bases and J dropped 6; count of bases not matched to a gene: 9. The CDR3 loop spans 16 amino acids. Germline V gives CDR1 WNHNN, CDR2 SYGVQD (reference sequence). The CDR3 coding sequence is TGCGCCAGCAGTGGTGAACTAGCGGGAAGGTTCAATGAGCAGTTCTTC. The encoded protein is CASSGELAGRFNEQFF.

In this sample, this clonotype turned up a few times. A read error may account for a junction end that differs from germline. V usage is TRBV9 and J usage is TRBJ2-7, with no clear D. Germline V gene sequence: CDR1 SGDLS, CDR2 YYNGEE. The CDR3 is made up of 14 amino acids. CDR3 coding DNA: TGTGCCAGCAGCGTAGGGTGGAGCTCCAACGAGCAGTACTTC. It is translated as CASSVGWSSNEQYF.

This rearrangement joins TRBV4-2 to TRBJ2-1, with a weak D call TRBD2 (6 bases). CDR1 is LGHNA and CDR2 is YNFKEQ in the germline V gene. There are 17 residues in the CDR3. Trimming cost V 4 bases and J 2 bases, with 18 bases left between them. The CDR3 sequence: CASSPRRGRGPYNEQFF. DNA of the CDR3: TGTGCCAGCAGCCCCAGGAGGGGCCGAGGGCCCTACAATGAGCAGTTCTTC.

This clonotype was seen more than once but under ten times. V gene TRBV25-1 combines with J gene TRBJ1-6; TRBD1 matches at 8 bases. Germline V gene lookup returns CDR1 MGHDK and CDR2 SYGVNS. J was trimmed by 9 bases and V by 4 bases; bases with no gene match: 5. The CDR3 consists of 14 residues. The CDR3 region has the DNA TGTGCCAGCAGTGGGACAGGGTTGCCTTCACCCCTCCACTTT. This encodes CASSGTGLPSPLHF.